Listed here are 14 T cell receptor beta chains from one sample, sequenced in a study of human T cells and chemical hapten exposure. Sample time point: patch test 1, 2 weeks after DPC sensitization. Documented treatment: therapeutic diphenylcyclopropenone sensitization with weekly scalp DPC. TCRdb re-called the RACE reads with MiXCR, one entry per CDR3 protein. Of 380,000 or so distinct CDR3 sequences detected, roughly 4.8% appear once; the ten largest clones hold around 2.3%. The input for sequencing was whole blood, taken in connection with sensitization to the hapten diphenylcyclopropenone (DPC). The receptors stem from a woman between 50 and 59 years old with alopecia areata. Some clones in this sample may be carry-over from other donors' samples.

This clonotype was counted many times. The rearrangement uses TRBV28 and TRBJ1-1; unclear D gene. Per germline, CDR1 MDHEN and CDR2 SYDVKM. The length of the CDR3 is 15 residues. Between the trimmed V and J ends, which lost 3 bases and 1 base, there was a span of 12 bases. The CDR3 reads CASSFSPSANTEAFF. Written as DNA, the CDR3 is TGTGCCAGCAGTTTTAGCCCCTCCGCGAACACTGAAGCTTTCTTT. Full variable domain (remainder filled in from reference TRBV28 and TRBJ1-1): DVKVTQSSRYLVKRTGEKVFLECVQDMDHENMFWYRQDPGLGLRLIYFSYDVKMKEKGDIPEGYSVSREKKERFSLILESASTNQTSMYLCASSFSPSANTEAFFGQGTRLTVV.

There are a few counts of this clonotype. This chain links TRBV20-1 with TRBJ2-7; TRBD2 agrees at 11 bases. Losses at the gene ends were 6 bases for V and 6 bases for J; bases not matched to a gene: 7. The CDR3 is 13 amino acids. The germline CDR1 and CDR2 sequences are DFQATT and SNEGSKA (reference sequence). The DNA of the CDR3 is TGCAGTGCCTTTAGCGGGAGGGCCGCCGAGCAGTACTTC. It translates to CSAFSGRAAEQYF.

This clonotype was observed a few times. The gene calls are TRBV3-1 and TRBJ1-1; perhaps TRBD1 as D (5 bases). CDR3 length: 11 residues. Deletions cut 3 bases from V and 8 bases from J, with 7 bases between. Germline V gene lookup returns CDR1 LGHDT and CDR2 YNNKEL (reference sequence). The CDR3 spells CASSQGREAFF. CDR3 coding DNA: TGTGCCAGCAGCCAGGGACGGGAAGCTTTCTTT.

This clonotype has more than one count but fewer than ten. The chain uses TRBV19 and TRBJ1-4; possibly TRBD1 for D (5 bases). Germline V gives CDR1 LNHDA, CDR2 SQIVND (reference sequence). The CDR3 is 16 residues long. Trimming pared 5 bases from V and 3 bases from J, leaving 16 bases between. Here the CDR3 reads CASSFRPGTANEKLFF. CDR3 coding DNA: TGTGCCAGTAGTTTTCGCCCAGGGACGGCTAATGAAAAACTGTTTTTT.

The V call is TRBV5-1, the J call TRBJ2-2; D is uncertain. Germline assignment: CDR1 SGHRS and CDR2 YFSETQ. The CDR3 contains 14 residues. The germline V and J ends were trimmed by 2 bases and 7 bases, with 12 bases remaining between them. This chain's CDR3 is CASSFDTPSGELFF. The CDR3 DNA sequence: TGCGCCAGCAGCTTTGACACGCCCAGCGGGGAGCTGTTTTTT. Drawing the rest from reference TRBV5-1 and TRBJ2-2, the complete variable domain is KAGVTQTPRYLIKTRGQQVTLSCSPISGHRSVSWYQQTPGQGLQFLFEYFSETQRNKGNFPGRFSGRQFSNSRSEMNVSTLELGDSALYLCASSFDTPSGELFFGEGSRLTVL.

This clonotype was seen a few times. The chain joins TRBV5-1 to TRBJ2-3; 13 bases agree with TRBD2. V lost 2 bases and J lost 4; bases outside the gene matches: 4. Per germline, CDR1 SGHRS and CDR2 YFSETQ. The CDR3 totals 16 residues. The DNA for the CDR3 is TGCGCCAGCAGCTTCGAGACTAGCGGGGGGCCAGATACGCAGTATTTT. It codes for CASSFETSGGPDTQYF.

This clonotype has a handful of counts. The chain employs TRBV5-6 and TRBJ2-1, with TRBD2 identical over 9 bases. Germline V CDR1 and CDR2: SGHDT, YYEEEE. The CDR3 spans 15 residues. The V and J ends lost 3 bases and 2 bases, in that order; junction bases with no gene match: 3. In DNA, the CDR3 is TGTGCCAGCAGCTACTTAGCGGGAGCCTACAATGAGCAGTTCTTC. Residues: CASSYLAGAYNEQFF.

The gene calls are TRBV19 and TRBJ2-6; D is uncertain. The CDR3 runs 16 residues. Germline V CDR1 and CDR2: LNHDA, SQIVND (reference sequence). Trimming took 4 bases from V and 4 from J, leaving 14 bases between them. CDR3 sequence reads: CASSTPRTSGANVLTF. CDR3 DNA: TGTGCCAGTAGTACTCCTCGGACGTCGGGGGCCAACGTCCTGACTTTC.

This chain joins TRBV27 and TRBJ1-2, with unresolved D. Germline-derived CDR1 and CDR2 are MNHEY and SMNVEV (reference sequence). This CDR3 region has 14 residues. V was clipped by 6 bases and J by 2 bases, with 13 bases between them. CDR3 protein: CASSPGGKNYGYTF. CDR3 bases: TGTGCCAGCAGCCCAGGAGGAAAAAACTATGGCTACACCTTC.

This clonotype was counted between two and nine times. The chain recombines TRBV15 with TRBJ1-5; D unresolved. The CDR3 sequence is 14 residues long. V shed 3 bases and J shed 1 base, with 7 bases lying between them. CDR1 and CDR2 (germline): LNHNV, YYDKDF (reference sequence). CDR3: CATSSDKSNQPQHF. The CDR3 nucleotides read TGTGCCACCAGCAGCGACAAGAGCAATCAGCCCCAGCATTTT.

This clonotype was recorded at least ten times. The J gene is TRBJ1-2, the V gene TRBV30; D unresolved. With 0 bases removed from V and 6 bases from J, the gap between germline ends came to 11 bases. This CDR3 is 13 amino acids long. Germline CDR1 and CDR2: GTSNPN and SVGIG (reference sequence). CDR3 region: CAWSVAGADGYTF. DNA of the CDR3: TGTGCCTGGAGTGTGGCAGGTGCCGATGGCTACACCTTC.

This clonotype occurred many times. At one end the junction does not follow the germline gene, possibly because of a read error. The chain links TRBV7-2 to TRBJ2-5; D gene uncertain. Germline V CDR1 and CDR2: SGHTA, FQGNSA. The CDR3 runs to 11 residues. CDR3 sequence reads: CASSLPGPANF. CDR3 nucleotide sequence: TGTGCCAGCAGCCTACCGGGCCCCGCGAACTTC.

V usage is TRBV7-8 and J usage is TRBJ2-3; 9 bases map to TRBD2. In germline, CDR1 is SGHVS, CDR2 FQNEAQ. The CDR3 sequence is 15 residues long. V was clipped by 6 bases and J by 4 bases; unmatched bases: 8. The CDR3 loop is CASRFSGSVADTQYF. The CDR3 DNA reads as TGTGCCAGCAGGTTTAGCGGGAGCGTCGCAGATACGCAGTATTTT.

In its sample, this clonotype was seen many times. This chain connects TRBV6-2 or TRBV6-3 to TRBJ1-1; 8 bases match TRBD1. Germline V gives CDR1 MNHEY, CDR2 SVGEGT. This CDR3 comprises 16 residues. Losses at the gene ends were 5 bases for V and 5 bases for J; bases not matched to a gene: 13. CDR3 sequence (DNA): TGTGCCAGCAGTCCAGGGACAGGCGCTGCGTGGACTGAAGCTTTCTTT. This sequence encodes CASSPGTGAAWTEAFF.